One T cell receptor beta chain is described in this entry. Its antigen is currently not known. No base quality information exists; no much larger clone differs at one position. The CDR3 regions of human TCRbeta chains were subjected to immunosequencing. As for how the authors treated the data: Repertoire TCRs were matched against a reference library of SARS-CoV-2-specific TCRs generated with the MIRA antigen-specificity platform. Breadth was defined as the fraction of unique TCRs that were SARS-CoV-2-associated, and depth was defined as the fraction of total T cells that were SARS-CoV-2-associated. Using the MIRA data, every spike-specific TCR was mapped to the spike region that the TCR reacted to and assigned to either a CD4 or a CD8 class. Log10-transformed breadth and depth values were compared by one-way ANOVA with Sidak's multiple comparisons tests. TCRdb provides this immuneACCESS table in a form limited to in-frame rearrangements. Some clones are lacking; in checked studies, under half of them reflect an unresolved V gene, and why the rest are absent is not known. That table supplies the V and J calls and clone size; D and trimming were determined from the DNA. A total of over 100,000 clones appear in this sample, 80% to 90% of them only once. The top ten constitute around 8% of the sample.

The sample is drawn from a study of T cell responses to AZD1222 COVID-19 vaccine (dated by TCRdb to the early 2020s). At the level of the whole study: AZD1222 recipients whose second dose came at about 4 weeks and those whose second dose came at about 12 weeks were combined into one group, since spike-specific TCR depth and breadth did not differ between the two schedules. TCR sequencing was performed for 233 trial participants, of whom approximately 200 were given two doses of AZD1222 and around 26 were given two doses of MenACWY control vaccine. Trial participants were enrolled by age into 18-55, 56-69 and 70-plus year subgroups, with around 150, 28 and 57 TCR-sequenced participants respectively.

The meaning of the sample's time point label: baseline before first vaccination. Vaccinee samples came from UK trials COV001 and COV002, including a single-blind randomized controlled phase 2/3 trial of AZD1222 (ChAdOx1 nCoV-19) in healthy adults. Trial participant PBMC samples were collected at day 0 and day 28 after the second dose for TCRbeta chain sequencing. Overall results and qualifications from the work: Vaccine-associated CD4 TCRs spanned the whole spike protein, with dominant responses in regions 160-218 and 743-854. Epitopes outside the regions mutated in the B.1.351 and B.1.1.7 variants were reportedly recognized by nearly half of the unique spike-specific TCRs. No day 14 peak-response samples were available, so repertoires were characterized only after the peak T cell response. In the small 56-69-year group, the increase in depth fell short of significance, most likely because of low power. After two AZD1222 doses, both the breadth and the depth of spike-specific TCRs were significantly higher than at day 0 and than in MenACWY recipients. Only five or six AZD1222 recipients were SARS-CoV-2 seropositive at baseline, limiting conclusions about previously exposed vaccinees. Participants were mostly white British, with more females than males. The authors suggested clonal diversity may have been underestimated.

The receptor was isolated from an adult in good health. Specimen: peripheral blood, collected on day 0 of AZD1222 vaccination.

The nucleotide sequence reads as follows: TGTGCCAGCAGCAACACAGGGAATACCCAGCATTTT. Its translation is CASSNTGNTQHF. The rearranged chain carries TRBV7-9 and TRBJ1-5; TRBD1 is possibly the D segment (6 matching bases). The CDR3 measures 12 amino acids from cysteine to phenylalanine. Only the CDR3 region is kept as DNA, spanning 36 bases read in frame from base 1. Deletion took 5 bases off V and 11 bases off J, with a span of 13 bases between the germline ends. Taken from the germline V gene (reference sequence), the CDR1 and CDR2 loops are SEHNR and FQNEAQ.